This TCR beta chain was sequenced in a study of blood T cell repertoires in COVID-19. Across the whole study: The study drew acute and convalescent COVID-19 samples from the United States, Italy and Spain.

In the original workflow: Amplification with reference gene primers provided the estimates of nucleated cell counts. The assay was immunoSEQ multiplex PCR, and TCRdb's table has in-frame clones only and misses some. That table gives V, J and clone size, and the DNA gave D and trimming. The sample holds around 130,000 clones; 84% are singletons and the top ten take less than 15%. J was trimmed by 8 bases and V by 8 bases; bases with no gene match: 8. This CDR3 has 13 residues. The chain links TRBV12-3 or TRBV12-4 to TRBJ2-5; 10 bases line up with TRBD2. Sequenced sample: peripheral blood. The origin of this receptor is an older woman with acute or convalescent COVID-19. In nucleotides, the CDR3 is TGTGCCAGCGGAACTAGCGGGGTCACAACCCAGTACTTC. Protein: CASGTSGVTTQYF.